This entry describes one TCR beta chain. Its antigen remains unknown. The data were taken from a study of cytomegalovirus exposure and HLA in healthy donors. The CDR3 is 16 residues long. Trimming removed 0 bases at V and 1 base at J, with 13 bases between. From germline, CDR1 is SGHTS and CDR2 YDEGEE. The PCR made use of 60 Vbeta and 13 Jbeta primers. The authors' processing: It was a later analysis that counted roughly 80 million unique TCR beta chains, of which 9 million to 13 million were shared. This table comes from immunoSEQ multiplex PCR, and its TCRdb copy is limited to in-frame clones, with some not included. V, J and clone size are those of that table, while D and trimming were read from the DNA. The record lists 140,000 to 150,000 clones, of which the ten most abundant hold 0.75% to 1%. General observations from the study: With later analysis, a missense DCLRE1C variant became linked to TCR beta V- and J-gene trimming. Per a later analysis, 16,951 TCR beta sequences showed association with HLA alleles at 0.05 false discovery rate.

This TCR derives from a male donor in good health and CMV-seronegative. The chain links TRBV5-8 to TRBJ1-1, with D perhaps matching TRBD1 (6 bases). Sequencing used PBMCs. CDR3 in DNA: TGTGCCAGCAGCTTGGGCTGGACAGATGAGAACACTGAAGCTTTCTTT. This codes for CASSLGWTDENTEAFF.